The next 25 T cell receptor beta chains were all read from a single sample in a study of blood T cell repertoires in COVID-19. Clones were sequenced by immunoSEQ multiplex PCR, and TCRdb holds only the in-frame ones, with some missing. The table shows fewer than 250,000 clones, with 65% to 85% occurring only once. Input material: peripheral blood. These receptors were obtained from a woman aged 45-65 years with acute or convalescent COVID-19.

The V and J genes are TRBV6-5 and TRBJ2-1; 7 nucleotides align to TRBD1. Trimming at V came to 1 base and at J to 10 bases, leaving 7 bases not matched to a gene. Germline CDR1 is MNHEY and CDR2 is SVGAGI. The CDR3 has 14 residues. CDR3 residues: CASSYLTGPGEQFF. CDR3 DNA sequence: TGTGCCAGCAGTTACTTGACAGGGCCAGGGGAGCAGTTCTTC.

The J gene is TRBJ2-1, the V gene TRBV14; perhaps TRBD2 as D (5 bases). CDR3 length: 14 amino acids. The germline V gene has CDR1 SGHDN and CDR2 FVKESK. V lost 1 base and J lost 5, with 9 bases in between. CDR3 loop: CASSQGGADNEQFF. The CDR3 nucleotides are TGTGCCAGCAGCCAAGGAGGAGCGGACAATGAGCAGTTCTTC.

The chain is built from TRBV20-1 and TRBJ2-1; no clear D gene. Per the germline V gene, CDR1 is DFQATT and CDR2 is SNEGSKA (reference sequence). Trimming removed 1 base from V and 7 bases from J, with 5 bases in between. The CDR3 is made up of 11 amino acids. In DNA, the CDR3 is TGCAGTGCTAGAGCCCAGAATGAGCAGTTCTTC. It translates to CSARAQNEQFF.

The chain combines TRBV19 with TRBJ2-7; D possibly corresponds to TRBD2 (6 bases). This CDR3 has 14 amino acids. CDR1 LNHDA and CDR2 SQIVND come from the germline V gene (reference sequence). V lost 6 bases and J lost 2, with 14 bases in between. This CDR3 reads CASRKDPGAYEQYF. The CDR3 DNA sequence: TGTGCCAGTAGAAAGGATCCGGGAGCCTACGAGCAGTACTTC.

This clone turned up a few times. V and J are TRBV19 and TRBJ1-5; 9 positions agree with TRBD1. The ends lost 6 bases at V and 3 bases at J; junction bases unmatched: 15. Germline values: CDR1 LNHDA, CDR2 SQIVND (reference sequence). The CDR3 extends over 18 amino acids. CDR3 nucleotides: TGTGCCAGTAGCCTTAAACCGGGACAGGGTAAATACAATCAGCCCCAGCATTTT. It translates to CASSLKPGQGKYNQPQHF. Full variable domain (remainder filled in from reference TRBV19 and TRBJ1-5): DGGITQSPKYLFRKEGQNVTLSCEQNLNHDAMYWYRQDPGQGLRLIYYSQIVNDFQKGDIAEGYSVSREKKESFPLTVTSAQKNPTAFYLCASSLKPGQGKYNQPQHFGDGTRLSIL.

This chain connects TRBV28 to TRBJ2-7; 9 nucleotides line up with TRBD1. Germline CDR1 MDHEN, CDR2 SYDVKM. This CDR3 has 15 amino acids. The V gene end was trimmed by 5 bases and the J gene end by 4 bases; junction bases not matched to a gene: 9. The CDR3 DNA is TGTGCCAGCAGTCCCCTCGGACAGGGGAGTTACGAGCAGTACTTC. Translating gives CASSPLGQGSYEQYF.

This chain links TRBV7-3 with TRBJ1-1, with TRBD1 matching over 11 bases. The CDR3 spans 16 residues. Trimming removed 4 bases from V and 5 bases from J; junction bases left unmatched: 9. The germline gives CDR1 SGHTA, CDR2 FQGTGA. DNA for the CDR3: TGTGCCAGCAGCTGGACAGGGGGCTCATCGAGGACTGAAGCTTTCTTT. It yields the protein CASSWTGGSSRTEAFF.

The rearrangement links TRBV5-1 to TRBJ1-1, with TRBD1 identical over 8 bases. J lost 5 bases, V lost 5 bases, and 14 bases had no gene match. CDR3 size: 16 residues. Per the germline V gene, CDR1 is SGHRS and CDR2 is YFSETQ. For the CDR3, the DNA is TGCGCCAGCAGGTATCAGGGGGCTGGGTCGGGGACTGAAGCTTTCTTT. Amino acid sequence: CASRYQGAGSGTEAFF.

The chain uses TRBV13 and TRBJ1-2; 7 bases match TRBD1. With 5 bases clipped from V and 3 bases from J, the junction kept 6 bases outside the gene matches. Germline CDR1 PRHDT, CDR2 FYEKMQ (reference sequence). This CDR3 is built from 14 residues. CDR3 sequence (DNA): TGTGCCAGCAGCCTGACGCAGGGGGACTATGGCTACACCTTC. Protein: CASSLTQGDYGYTF.

This clone was detected a few times. The chain joins TRBV28 to TRBJ1-4; D perhaps matches TRBD1 (5 bases). The V and J ends lost 8 bases and 3 bases respectively, with 10 bases between them. Germline lookup yields CDR1 MDHEN and CDR2 SYDVKM. The CDR3 is made up of 13 amino acids. This CDR3 is CASLGGANEKLFF. In nucleotides, the CDR3 is TGTGCCAGCCTTGGGGGGGCTAATGAAAAACTGTTTTTT.

V gene TRBV3-1 (or the pseudogene TRBV3-2) combines with J gene TRBJ2-2, with 12 bases that match TRBD2. V lost 7 bases to trimming and J lost 7 bases; unmatched junction nucleotides: 13. The CDR3 covers 17 residues. Germline V gene lookup returns CDR1 LGHDT and CDR2 YNNKEL (reference sequence). CDR3 protein: CASTLTSGRVKNGELFF. In nucleotides, the CDR3 is TGTGCCAGCACCCTGACTAGCGGGAGAGTAAAGAACGGGGAGCTGTTTTTT.

The gene calls are TRBV4-2 and TRBJ1-1, with 9 bases fitting TRBD1. Germline loops: CDR1 LGHNA, CDR2 YNFKEQ. The CDR3 runs to 17 residues. The trim removed 3 bases at V and 3 bases at J, leaving 11 bases unmatched. The CDR3 here is CASSHPWGQGADTEAFF. The CDR3 region has the DNA TGTGCCAGCAGCCACCCCTGGGGACAGGGAGCGGACACTGAAGCTTTCTTT.

V is TRBV3-1 (or the pseudogene TRBV3-2) and J is TRBJ2-1, with D perhaps TRBD1 (5 bases). Trimming took 2 bases from V and 4 from J, leaving 9 bases between them. The CDR3 runs to 14 residues. Germline V CDR1 and CDR2: LGHDT, YNNKEL (reference sequence). CDR3 sequence reads: CASSQRTIYNEQFF. In nucleotides, the CDR3 is TGTGCCAGCAGCCAACGGACAATTTACAATGAGCAGTTCTTC.

The gene calls are TRBV9 and TRBJ1-3; D might be TRBD1 (5 bases). Germline V lookup: CDR1 SGDLS, CDR2 YYNGEE. The length of the CDR3 is 15 residues. Trimming took off 1 base at V and 0 bases at J, with 8 bases between the two ends. The CDR3 sequence: CASSVYGGSGNTIYF. CDR3 DNA: TGTGCCAGCAGCGTATACGGGGGCTCTGGAAACACCATATATTTT.

V gene TRBV19 combines with J gene TRBJ2-3, with 7 bases fitting TRBD2. CDR1 and CDR2 from the germline V gene are LNHDA and SQIVND (reference sequence). V trimming: 7 bases; J trimming: 6 bases; junction bases outside the gene matches: 16. The CDR3 sequence is 16 residues long. As DNA, the CDR3 is TGTGCCAGTACCCCCTGGGCTAGCGGAACCGGGGATACGCAGTATTTT. Translation: CASTPWASGTGDTQYF.

The rearrangement links TRBV15 to TRBJ1-1, with D possibly being TRBD1 (6 bases). V lost 5 bases, J lost 1 base, and 14 bases lay in between. This CDR3 comprises 15 residues. From germline, CDR1 is LNHNV and CDR2 YYDKDF (reference sequence). CDR3 loop: CATSYRTAKNTEAFF. CDR3 DNA sequence: TGTGCCACCAGCTACCGGACAGCGAAGAACACTGAAGCTTTCTTT.

There are a few counts of this clone. The V and J genes are TRBV24-1 and TRBJ1-2, with D maybe TRBD1 (5 bases). CDR1 is KGHDR, CDR2 SFDVKD, per germline. The V end lost 3 bases, the J end lost 8 bases, and 9 bases lay between the germline ends. This CDR3 comprises 12 residues. The CDR3 DNA follows: TGTGCCACCAGTGATGGGGGGAAAGGCTACACCTTC. Translation: CATSDGGKGYTF.

The V and J genes are TRBV2 and TRBJ2-7; the match to TRBD2 covers 8 bases. The CDR3 is made up of 16 amino acids. The J segment lost 3 bases and the V segment lost 6 bases, leaving 13 bases of the junction unmatched. Germline V gives CDR1 SNHLY, CDR2 FYNNEI. CDR3 sequence: CASRLGLAGLRYEQYF. The DNA for the CDR3 is TGTGCCAGCAGGCTCGGGCTAGCGGGTCTCCGCTACGAGCAGTACTTC.

The CDR3 DNA reads TGTGCCAGCAGTGGGAGCCTAGGGCCAGATACGCAGTATTTT. Translation: CASSGSLGPDTQYF. This chain connects TRBV27 to TRBJ2-3; weak D call: TRBD2 (5 bases). Germline V CDR1 and CDR2: MNHEY, SMNVEV (reference sequence). Trimming pared 5 bases from V and 4 bases from J, leaving 13 bases between. The CDR3 is 14 residues long.

The chain joins TRBV10-3 to TRBJ2-3; 12 bases are shared with TRBD2. V dropped 3 bases and J dropped 2; count of bases not matched to a gene: 3. The CDR3 totals 16 residues. Germline lookup yields CDR1 ENHRY and CDR2 SYGVKD. CDR3 loop: CAISDRTSGITDTQYF. The CDR3 region has the DNA TGTGCCATCAGTGACCGGACTAGCGGGATCACAGATACGCAGTATTTT.

CDR3 nucleotides: TGTGCCAGCAGCTTATATAGCGAGACTAACTATGGCTACACCTTC. Its protein product is CASSLYSETNYGYTF. The genes are TRBV7-8 and TRBJ1-2, with unresolved D. CDR1 and CDR2 (germline): SGHVS, FQNEAQ. The CDR3 is made up of 15 amino acids. The V and J ends lost 2 bases and 0 bases respectively, with 10 bases between them.

This chain joins TRBV5-1 and TRBJ1-1; 7 bases align to TRBD1. This CDR3 contains 14 residues. The trim removed 2 bases at V and 2 bases at J, leaving 3 bases unmatched. CDR1 is SGHRS and CDR2 is YFSETQ in the germline V gene. The DNA of the CDR3 is TGCGCCAGCAGCTTAACAGGGGCAAACACTGAAGCTTTCTTT. This translates into CASSLTGANTEAFF.

J is TRBJ2-4 and V is TRBV28; D is unresolved. CDR1 is MDHEN, CDR2 SYDVKM, per germline. Trimming took off 5 bases at V and 7 bases at J, with 6 bases between the two ends. This CDR3 is built from 11 residues. The CDR3 is CASSGPNIQYF. DNA for the CDR3: TGTGCCAGCAGTGGCCCCAACATTCAGTACTTC.

In regard to this clone: Other DNA sequences in the same sample also yield this CDR3. The chain combines TRBV28 with TRBJ1-1, with TRBD1 as a possible D gene (6 bases). The length of the CDR3 is 15 residues. CDR1 and CDR2 (germline): MDHEN, SYDVKM. Trimming took 2 bases from V and 1 from J, leaving 11 bases between them. The CDR3 nucleotides read TGTGCCAGCAGTTTAGGAGGGGGGGGGAACACTGAAGCTTTCTTT. As protein: CASSLGGGGNTEAFF.

The chain's CDR3 is CASSLWTSGTDTQYF. CDR3 bases: TGTGCCAGCAGCTTATGGACTAGCGGGACAGATACGCAGTATTTT. The J gene is TRBJ2-3, the V gene TRBV7-2; TRBD2 agrees at 11 bases. V was clipped by 2 bases and J by 3 bases; unmatched bases: 1. The CDR3 sequence is 15 residues long. Germline CDR1 is SGHTA and CDR2 is FQGNSA.